This TCR beta chain was captured by sequencing in a study of shared T cell receptors in the human thymus. The V end lost 2 bases, the J end lost 8 bases, and 15 bases lay between the germline ends. CDR3 size: 14 residues. Germline V gene lookup returns CDR1 LNHDA and CDR2 SQIVND (reference sequence). Assay: immunoSEQ multiplex PCR; the TCRdb copy retains only in-frame clones and omits some. Here the sample spans under 450,000 clones, 85% to 95% being singletons. This clone was seen just once. The sequence was collected from a human donor. The J gene is TRBJ1-2, the V gene TRBV19; D ambiguous. Sequencing was done on a sample of thymocytes. This CDR3 is CASSIKSDLGGYTF. The DNA for the CDR3 is TGTGCCAGTAGTATAAAGTCGGACCTTGGGGGCTACACCTTC. The entire variable domain, with the rest obtained from reference TRBV19 and TRBJ1-2, is as follows: DGGITQSPKYLFRKEGQNVTLSCEQNLNHDAMYWYRQDPGQGLRLIYYSQIVNDFQKGDIAEGYSVSREKKESFPLTVTSAQKNPTAFYLCASSIKSDLGGYTFGSGTRLTVV.